These 20 T cell receptor beta chains were all obtained from the same sample, sequenced in a study of graft-versus-host responses after intestinal transplantation. Method: immunoSEQ multiplex PCR; TCRdb's copy keeps in-frame clones and lacks some. The sample shows approximately 58,000 clones, approximately 90% of them seen only once. Material: PBMCs, obtained 26 days after transplant. The source of these receptors is a human patient who received an intestinal transplant, so some T cells may come from the graft donor.

The gene calls are TRBV2 and TRBJ2-2; TRBD2 is a possible D gene (5 bases). Deletions cut 8 bases from V and 5 bases from J, with 15 bases between. The CDR3 sequence is 14 residues long. Germline lookup yields CDR1 SNHLY and CDR2 FYNNEI. DNA for the CDR3: TGTGCCAGCGAGGACGGACTCAGGACCGGGGAGCTGTTTTTT. It codes for CASEDGLRTGELFF. The full variable domain, rest sourced from reference TRBV2 and TRBJ2-2, is EPEVTQTPSHQVTQMGQEVILRCVPISNHLYFYWYRQILGQKVEFLVSFYNNEISEKSEIFDDQFSVERPDGSNFTLKIRSTKLEDSAMYFCASEDGLRTGELFFGEGSRLTVL.

The chain has TRBV6-5 and TRBJ1-1; D gene uncertain. This CDR3 contains 15 residues. Deletions cut 1 base from V and 8 bases from J, with 17 bases between. CDR1 MNHEY and CDR2 SVGAGI come from the germline V gene. CDR3: CASSYLNRQEDEAFF. As DNA, the CDR3 is TGTGCCAGCAGTTACTTGAATAGGCAGGAAGACGAAGCTTTCTTT.

V and J are TRBV5-1 and TRBJ2-7; 7 bases match TRBD1. V dropped 4 bases and J dropped 3; count of bases not matched to a gene: 10. The CDR3 contains 15 residues. Germline V gene lookup returns CDR1 SGHRS and CDR2 YFSETQ. CDR3 bases: TGCGCCAGCAGCCTCGCAGGGGGTTCCGGCTACGAGCAGTACTTC. It codes for CASSLAGGSGYEQYF.

This chain uses TRBV5-6 with TRBJ1-2; 9 bases are a match to TRBD1. Per germline, CDR1 SGHDT and CDR2 YYEEEE. This CDR3 contains 15 residues. V lost 4 bases and J lost 4; bases outside the gene matches: 8. CDR3 in DNA: TGTGCCAGCAGCCTGCCGGGACAGGGAAGCTATGGCTACACCTTC. Translated: CASSLPGQGSYGYTF.

The rearrangement joins TRBV18 to TRBJ1-6; D gene ambiguous. This CDR3 region has 17 residues. V was shortened by 3 bases and J by 4 bases, with 16 bases between the two germline ends. Germline V gene sequence: CDR1 KGHSH, CDR2 LQKENI. DNA of the CDR3: TGTGCCAGCTCACCCATGGCGGTAGACCCGTATAATTCACCCCTCCACTTT. This gives the protein CASSPMAVDPYNSPLHF.

The chain is built from TRBV29-1 and TRBJ2-3; 11 nucleotides line up with TRBD2. The germline CDR1 and CDR2 sequences are SQVTM and ANQGSEA. The CDR3 contains 14 residues. V lost 4 bases to trimming and J lost 8 bases; unmatched junction nucleotides: 8. CDR3 amino acids: CSVAGPTSGATQYF. CDR3 coding DNA: TGCAGCGTTGCGGGCCCGACTAGCGGGGCTACGCAGTATTTT.

The CDR3 here is CASGDAGTPTYEQYV. The CDR3, as DNA: TGTGCCAGCGGTGACGCCGGGACTCCCACCTACGAGCAGTACGTC. The genes are TRBV5-4 and TRBJ2-7, with D possibly TRBD2 on 6 matching bases. Germline CDR1 SGHNT, CDR2 YYREEE (reference sequence). Between the trimmed V and J ends, which lost 7 bases and 2 bases, there was a span of 19 bases. This CDR3 has 15 residues.

The chain uses TRBV15 and TRBJ1-5, with 7 bases matching TRBD1. The germline V gene has CDR1 LNHNV and CDR2 YYDKDF (reference sequence). This CDR3 contains 15 residues. V dropped 1 base and J dropped 5; count of bases not matched to a gene: 5. In DNA, the CDR3 is TGTGCCACCAGCAGAGCGACAGGGCCCTATCAGCCCCAGCATTTT. The encoded protein is CATSRATGPYQPQHF.

This sequence joins TRBV5-1 and TRBJ2-7, with TRBD1 matching 7 bases. The CDR3 extends over 15 amino acids. The ends lost 5 bases at V and 3 bases at J; junction bases unmatched: 11. Germline CDR1 and CDR2: SGHRS and YFSETQ. CDR3 nucleotides: TGCGCCAGCAGTTTTCTACCGGGACAGAGCTACGAGCAGTACGTC. Translation gives CASSFLPGQSYEQYV.

The chain combines TRBV19 with TRBJ1-1, with D possibly TRBD1 on 6 matching bases. The CDR3 runs 15 residues. Germline V gene sequence: CDR1 LNHDA, CDR2 SQIVND (reference sequence). V was pared by 5 bases and J by 5 bases, with 18 bases between. CDR3 residues: CASSLIGGIGTEAFF. CDR3 DNA: TGTGCCAGTAGTTTAATAGGGGGAATCGGAACTGAAGCTTTCTTT.

The chain recombines TRBV27 with TRBJ2-1; 7 bases align to TRBD2. With V trimmed by 9 bases and J by 4 bases, 9 bases remained unmatched. Germline assignment: CDR1 MNHEY and CDR2 SMNVEV (reference sequence). The CDR3 is 14 amino acids. The CDR3 coding sequence is TGTGCCAGTGGAGCGGGGCCAGTTTACAATGAGCAGTTCTTC. This gives the protein CASGAGPVYNEQFF.

This clone appeared a single time. V usage is TRBV9 and J usage is TRBJ1-1; the D gene is possibly TRBD1 (5 bases). Trimming pared 5 bases from V and 3 bases from J, leaving 14 bases between. Looked up from germline, CDR1 is SGDLS and CDR2 is YYNGEE. The CDR3 length is 14 residues. CDR3 sequence (DNA): TGTGCCAGCAGTATCGATGGGGGGGACACTGAAGCTTTCTTT. It translates to CASSIDGGDTEAFF.

The CDR3 region is CASSTSGSSTDTQYF. For the CDR3, the DNA is TGTGCCAGCAGCACTAGCGGATCTAGCACAGATACGCAGTATTTT. The V gene is TRBV28, the J gene TRBJ2-3, with 8 bases fitting TRBD2. CDR1 MDHEN and CDR2 SYDVKM come from the germline V gene. The CDR3 covers 15 residues. Trimming took 6 bases from V and 0 from J; bases not matched to a gene: 5.

The chain uses TRBV7-2 and TRBJ1-2; TRBD1 matches 7 bases. CDR1 SGHTA and CDR2 FQGNSA come from the germline V gene. The trim removed 5 bases at V and 3 bases at J, leaving 3 bases unmatched. The CDR3 length is 13 residues. The CDR3 nucleotides are TGTGCCAGCAGCCAGACAGGGTACTATGGCTACACCTTC. It specifies CASSQTGYYGYTF.

The CDR3 protein is CASSQSAGTSGSNEQFF. As DNA, the CDR3 is TGCGCCAGCAGTCAATCTGCGGGGACTAGCGGGAGCAATGAGCAGTTCTTC. The chain couples TRBV23-1 to TRBJ2-1, with TRBD2 matching 14 bases. TRBV23-1 belongs to the ORF category, with a function that is uncertain. CDR3 length: 17 residues. The ends lost 0 bases at V and 6 bases at J; junction bases unmatched: 4.

This sequence joins TRBV28 and TRBJ1-1, with a tentative D call TRBD1 (5 bases). The CDR3 is 12 amino acids. The germline gives CDR1 MDHEN, CDR2 SYDVKM. Trimming removed 9 bases at V and 5 bases at J, with 13 bases between. CDR3 nucleotide sequence: TGTGCCAGTACCCTGGGGGGGACTGAAGCTTTCTTT. Translated, it gives CASTLGGTEAFF.

The rearrangement links TRBV2 to TRBJ2-3; 11 nucleotides match TRBD2. V shed 7 bases and J 6 bases; nucleotides not matched to a gene: 3. The CDR3 loop spans 13 amino acids. The germline gives CDR1 SNHLY, CDR2 FYNNEI. Written as DNA, the CDR3 is TGTGCCAGCAATAGACTAGCGGGGGATACGCAGTATTTT. It specifies CASNRLAGDTQYF.

V usage is TRBV27 and J usage is TRBJ2-1; a possible D gene is TRBD2 (7 bases). This CDR3 is built from 15 residues. Trimming cost V 5 bases and J 8 bases, with 19 bases left between them. Germline lookup yields CDR1 MNHEY and CDR2 SMNVEV (reference sequence). CDR3 loop: CASSQLAGARDEQFF. The DNA of the CDR3 is TGTGCCAGCAGTCAACTCGCGGGGGCGAGGGATGAGCAGTTCTTC.

The chain combines TRBV7-8 with TRBJ2-7, with a possible D match to TRBD2 (6 bases). From germline, CDR1 is SGHVS and CDR2 FQNEAQ. Trimming stripped 4 bases from V and 0 bases from J, with 13 bases between. CDR3 length: 15 amino acids. The CDR3 region has the DNA TGTGCCAGCAGCTCCGTTAGCGGAAGCTCCTACGAGCAGTACTTC. Translating gives CASSSVSGSSYEQYF.

This sequence joins TRBV6-1 and TRBJ2-3; 8 nucleotides align to TRBD2. V gave up 4 bases and J gave up 4 bases; unmatched junction bases: 7. Germline V gene lookup returns CDR1 MNHNS and CDR2 SASEGT. The CDR3 runs to 15 residues. The CDR3 DNA reads as TGTGCCAGCAGTGTCAGGGCGGGGGGACCAGATACGCAGTATTTT. Amino acids: CASSVRAGGPDTQYF.